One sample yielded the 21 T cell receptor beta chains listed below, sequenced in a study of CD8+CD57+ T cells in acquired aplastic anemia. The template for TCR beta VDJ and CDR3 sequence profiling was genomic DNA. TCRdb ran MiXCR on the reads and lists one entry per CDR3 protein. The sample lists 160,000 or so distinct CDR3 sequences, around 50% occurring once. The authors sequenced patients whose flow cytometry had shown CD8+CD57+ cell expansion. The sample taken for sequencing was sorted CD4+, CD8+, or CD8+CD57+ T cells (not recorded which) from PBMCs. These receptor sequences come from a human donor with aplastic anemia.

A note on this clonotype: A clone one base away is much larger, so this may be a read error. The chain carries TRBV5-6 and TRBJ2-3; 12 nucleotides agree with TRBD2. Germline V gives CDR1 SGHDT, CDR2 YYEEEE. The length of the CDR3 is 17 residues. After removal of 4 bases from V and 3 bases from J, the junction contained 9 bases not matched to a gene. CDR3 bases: TGTGCCAGCAGCCCGACTAGCGGGGGCCTGACGACAGATACGCAGTATTTT. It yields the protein CASSPTSGGLTTDTQYF.

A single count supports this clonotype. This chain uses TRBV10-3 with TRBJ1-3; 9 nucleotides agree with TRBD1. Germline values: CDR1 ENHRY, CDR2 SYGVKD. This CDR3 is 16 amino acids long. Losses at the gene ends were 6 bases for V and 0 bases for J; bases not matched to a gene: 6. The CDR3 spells CAIRGDRAYSGNTIYF. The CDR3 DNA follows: TGTGCCATCAGGGGGGACAGGGCCTACTCTGGAAACACCATATATTTT.

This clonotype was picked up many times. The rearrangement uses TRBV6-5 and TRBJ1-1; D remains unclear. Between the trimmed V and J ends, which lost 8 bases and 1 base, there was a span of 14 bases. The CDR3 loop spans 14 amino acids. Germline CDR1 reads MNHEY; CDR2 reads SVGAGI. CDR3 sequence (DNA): TGTGCCAGCTGCCCCCCGGGCCAGAACACTGAAGCTTTCTTT. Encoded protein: CASCPPGQNTEAFF.

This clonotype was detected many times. In nucleotides, the CDR3 is TGTGCCAGCAGCACAGGGTTCTCTGGAAACACCATATATTTT. Amino acids: CASSTGFSGNTIYF. V gene TRBV6-1 combines with J gene TRBJ1-3, with D possibly TRBD1 on 6 matching bases. The CDR3 spans 14 residues. Trimming removed 6 bases from V and 0 bases from J, with 9 bases in between. Germline values: CDR1 MNHNS, CDR2 SASEGT.

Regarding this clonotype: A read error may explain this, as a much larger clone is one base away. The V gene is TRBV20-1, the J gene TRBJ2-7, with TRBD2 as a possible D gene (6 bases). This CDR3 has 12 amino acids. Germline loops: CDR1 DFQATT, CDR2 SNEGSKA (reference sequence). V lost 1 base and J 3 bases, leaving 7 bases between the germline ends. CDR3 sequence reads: CSARGGDYEQYF. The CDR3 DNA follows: TGCAGTGCTAGAGGCGGGGACTACGAGCAGTACTTC.

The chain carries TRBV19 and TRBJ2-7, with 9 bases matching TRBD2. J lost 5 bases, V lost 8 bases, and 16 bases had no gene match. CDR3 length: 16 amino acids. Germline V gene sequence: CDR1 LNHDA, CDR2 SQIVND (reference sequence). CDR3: CASGELTAGGVNEQYF. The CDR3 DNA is TGTGCCAGTGGCGAGCTTACAGCGGGGGGCGTCAACGAGCAGTACTTC.

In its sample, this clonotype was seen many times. The CDR3 coding sequence is TGCGCCAGCACCCCATACGGGAACACTGAAGCTTTCTTT. The encoded protein is CASTPYGNTEAFF. This chain uses TRBV5-1 with TRBJ1-1; the D is unclear. Germline V CDR1 and CDR2: SGHRS, YFSETQ. This CDR3 spans 13 amino acids. Trimming cost V 6 bases and J 1 base, with 10 bases left between them.

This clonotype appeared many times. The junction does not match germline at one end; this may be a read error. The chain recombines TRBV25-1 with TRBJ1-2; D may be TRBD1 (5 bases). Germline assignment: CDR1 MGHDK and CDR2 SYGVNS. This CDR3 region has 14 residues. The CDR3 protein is CAGSEATGRYGYTF. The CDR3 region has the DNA TGTGCCGGCAGTGAAGCCACAGGCCGCTATGGCTACACCTTC.

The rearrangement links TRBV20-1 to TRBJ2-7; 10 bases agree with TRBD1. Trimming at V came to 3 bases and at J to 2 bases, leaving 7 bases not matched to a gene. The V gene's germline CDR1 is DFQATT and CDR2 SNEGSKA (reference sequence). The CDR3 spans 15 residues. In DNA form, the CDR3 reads TGCAGTGCTAGGGATGCGGGACAGGGGACCTACGAGCAGTACTTC. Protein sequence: CSARDAGQGTYEQYF.

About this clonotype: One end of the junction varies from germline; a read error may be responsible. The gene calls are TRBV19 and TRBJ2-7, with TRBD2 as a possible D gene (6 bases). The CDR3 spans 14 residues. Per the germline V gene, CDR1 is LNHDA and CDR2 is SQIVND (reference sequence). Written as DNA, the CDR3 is TGTGCCAGTAGTGTAGGGACTTTTGCCTACGGGCAGTACTTC. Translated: CASSVGTFAYGQYF.

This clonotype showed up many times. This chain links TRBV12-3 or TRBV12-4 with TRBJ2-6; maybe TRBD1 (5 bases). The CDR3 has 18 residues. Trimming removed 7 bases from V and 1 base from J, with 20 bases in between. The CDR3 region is CASTTGWTESSGANVLTF. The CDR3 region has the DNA TGTGCCAGCACCACAGGTTGGACGGAATCTTCTGGGGCCAACGTCCTGACTTTC.

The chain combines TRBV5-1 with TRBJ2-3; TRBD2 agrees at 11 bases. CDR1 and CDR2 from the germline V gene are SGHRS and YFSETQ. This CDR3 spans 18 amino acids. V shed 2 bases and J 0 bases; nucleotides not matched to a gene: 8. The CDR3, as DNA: TGCGCCAGCAGCTTTCTAGCGGGGGGCCGTACTAGCACAGATACGCAGTATTTT. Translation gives CASSFLAGGRTSTDTQYF.

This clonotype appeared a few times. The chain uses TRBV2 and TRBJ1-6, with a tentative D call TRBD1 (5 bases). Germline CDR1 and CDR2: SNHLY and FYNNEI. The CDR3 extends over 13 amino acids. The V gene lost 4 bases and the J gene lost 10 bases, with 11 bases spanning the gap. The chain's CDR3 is CASSGQGGSPLHF. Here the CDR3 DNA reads TGTGCCAGCAGTGGCCAGGGAGGCTCACCCCTCCACTTT. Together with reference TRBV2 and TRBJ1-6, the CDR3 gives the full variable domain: EPEVTQTPSHQVTQMGQEVILRCVPISNHLYFYWYRQILGQKVEFLVSFYNNEISEKSEIFDDQFSVERPDGSNFTLKIRSTKLEDSAMYFCASSGQGGSPLHFGNGTRLTVT.

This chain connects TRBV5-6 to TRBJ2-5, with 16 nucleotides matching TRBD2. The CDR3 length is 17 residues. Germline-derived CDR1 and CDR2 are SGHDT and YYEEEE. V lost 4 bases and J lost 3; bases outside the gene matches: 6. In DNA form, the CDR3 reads TGTGCCAGCAGCGCGGGACTAGCGGGAGGGTTGGAAGAGACCCAGTACTTC. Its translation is CASSAGLAGGLEETQYF. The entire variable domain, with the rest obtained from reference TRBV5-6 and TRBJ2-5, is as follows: DAGVTQSPTHLIKTRGQQVTLRCSPKSGHDTVSWYQQALGQGPQFIFQYYEEEERQRGNFPDRFSGHQFPNYSSELNVNALLLGDSALYLCASSAGLAGGLEETQYFGPGTRLLVL.

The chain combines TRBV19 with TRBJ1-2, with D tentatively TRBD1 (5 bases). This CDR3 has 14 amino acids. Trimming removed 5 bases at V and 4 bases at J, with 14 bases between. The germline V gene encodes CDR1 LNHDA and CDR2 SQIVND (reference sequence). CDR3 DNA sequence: TGTGCCAGTAGTGGTAGGGGCAGTAGCTATGGCTACACCTTC. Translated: CASSGRGSSYGYTF. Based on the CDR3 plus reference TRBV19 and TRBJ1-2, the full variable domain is DGGITQSPKYLFRKEGQNVTLSCEQNLNHDAMYWYRQDPGQGLRLIYYSQIVNDFQKGDIAEGYSVSREKKESFPLTVTSAQKNPTAFYLCASSGRGSSYGYTFGSGTRLTVV.

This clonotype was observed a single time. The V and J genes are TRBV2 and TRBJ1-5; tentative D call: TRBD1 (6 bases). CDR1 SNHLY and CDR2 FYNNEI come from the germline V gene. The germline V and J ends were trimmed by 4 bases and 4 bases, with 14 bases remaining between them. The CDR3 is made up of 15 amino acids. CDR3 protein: CASSGSGGRNQPQHF. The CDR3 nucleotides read TGTGCCAGCAGTGGGTCGGGGGGGCGTAATCAGCCCCAGCATTTT.

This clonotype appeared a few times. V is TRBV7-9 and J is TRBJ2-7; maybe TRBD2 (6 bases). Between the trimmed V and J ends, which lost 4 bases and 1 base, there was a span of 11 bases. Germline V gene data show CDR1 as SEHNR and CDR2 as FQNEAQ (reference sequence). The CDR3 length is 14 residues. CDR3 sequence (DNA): TGTGCCAGCAGCTCAATGGGGGGATCCTACGAGCAGTACTTC. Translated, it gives CASSSMGGSYEQYF.

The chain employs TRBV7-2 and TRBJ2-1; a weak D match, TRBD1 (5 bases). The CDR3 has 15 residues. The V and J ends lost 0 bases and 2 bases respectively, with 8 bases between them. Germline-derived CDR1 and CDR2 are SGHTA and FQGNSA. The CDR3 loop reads CASSLAGATYNEQFF. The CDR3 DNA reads TGTGCCAGCAGCTTAGCAGGGGCCACCTACAATGAGCAGTTCTTC.

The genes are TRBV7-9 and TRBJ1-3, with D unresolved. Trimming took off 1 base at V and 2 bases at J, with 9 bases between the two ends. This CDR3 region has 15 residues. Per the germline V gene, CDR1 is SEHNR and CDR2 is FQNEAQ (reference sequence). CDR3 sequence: CASSLVVRPGNTIYF. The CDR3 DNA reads TGTGCCAGCAGCTTAGTGGTACGGCCTGGAAACACCATATATTTT.

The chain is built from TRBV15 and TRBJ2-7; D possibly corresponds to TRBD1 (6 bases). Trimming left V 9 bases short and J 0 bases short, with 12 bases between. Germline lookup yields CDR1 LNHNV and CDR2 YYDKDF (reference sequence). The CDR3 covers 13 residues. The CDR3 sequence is CATARQDSYEQYF. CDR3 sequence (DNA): TGTGCCACGGCGAGACAGGACTCCTACGAGCAGTACTTC.

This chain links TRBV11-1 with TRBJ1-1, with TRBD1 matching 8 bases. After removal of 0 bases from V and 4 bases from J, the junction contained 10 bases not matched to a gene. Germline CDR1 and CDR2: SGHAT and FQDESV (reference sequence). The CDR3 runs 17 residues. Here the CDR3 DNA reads TGTGCCAGCAGCTTAGCTAAGATCGGACAGGGTAGCACTGAAGCTTTCTTT. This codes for CASSLAKIGQGSTEAFF.